This section outlines one T cell receptor beta chain sequence together with its context. The count of this clone is one. What antigen it recognizes has not been identified. No qualities accompany the bases; no much larger clone lies one base away. This record belongs to a study of EBV T-cell therapy then PD-1 blockade in nasopharyngeal carcinoma (dated by TCRdb to the early 2020s). The treatment or condition tag for this specimen amounts to: AdE1-LMPpoly-expanded autologous EBV-specific T-cell therapy followed by anti-PD-1 nivolumab. V was cut back by 5 bases and J by 0 bases, leaving a gap of 13 bases between them. Inclusive of the bounding cysteine and phenylalanine, the CDR3 is 16 residues long. The only DNA kept is the CDR3, 48 bases in frame from the first base. Based on the germline V gene, the CDR1 and CDR2 sequences are KGHDR and SFDVKD. The Qiagen DNeasy Kit was used to extract genomic DNA from the sorted cells. TCR beta chain deep sequencing was performed on the immunoSEQ platform. On the study's bioinformatics: Repertoire data analysis was performed with the immunoSEQ Analyzer software. As stored in TCRdb, this immuneACCESS dataset retains in-frame rearrangements with V and J assigned. A fraction of the clones does not appear; measured against another copy, unresolved V genes explain less than half of the discrepancy, and the remainder lacks a known reason. D and trimming were read from the DNA, whereas the V and J calls and clone size are those reported in that table. This sample holds 15,000 or so clones; around four fifths were observed only once. 25% to 35% of the sample is in the top ten clones.

The rearranged segments are TRBV24-1 and TRBJ1-3, with the D gene not confidently named. Sequencing used CD8+ T cells from blood, obtained around day 99 from a patient whose treatment included autologous EBV-specific T cells and nivolumab. The receptor comes from a man aged 35 to 55 with nasopharyngeal carcinoma. CDR3 loop: CATSVKEWASGNTIYF. The sequence in DNA is TGTGCCACCAGTGTTAAGGAATGGGCCTCTGGAAACACCATATATTTT.